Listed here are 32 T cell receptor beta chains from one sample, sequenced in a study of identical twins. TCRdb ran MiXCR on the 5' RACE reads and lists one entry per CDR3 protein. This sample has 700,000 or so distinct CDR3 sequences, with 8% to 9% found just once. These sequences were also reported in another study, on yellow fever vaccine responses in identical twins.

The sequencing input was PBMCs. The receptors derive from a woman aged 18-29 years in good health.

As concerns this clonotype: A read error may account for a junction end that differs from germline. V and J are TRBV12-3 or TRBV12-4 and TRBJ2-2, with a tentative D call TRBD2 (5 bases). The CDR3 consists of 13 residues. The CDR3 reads CASSLAQPGKLFF. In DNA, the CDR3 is TGTGCCAGCAGTTTAGCCCAGCCCGGGAAGCTGTTTTTT.

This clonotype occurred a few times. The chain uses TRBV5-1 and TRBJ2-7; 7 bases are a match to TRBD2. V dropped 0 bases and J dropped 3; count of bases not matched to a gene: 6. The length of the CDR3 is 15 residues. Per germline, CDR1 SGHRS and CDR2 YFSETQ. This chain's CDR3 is CASSLGLGGIYEQYF. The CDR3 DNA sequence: TGCGCCAGCAGCTTGGGACTCGGGGGGATCTACGAGCAGTACTTC.

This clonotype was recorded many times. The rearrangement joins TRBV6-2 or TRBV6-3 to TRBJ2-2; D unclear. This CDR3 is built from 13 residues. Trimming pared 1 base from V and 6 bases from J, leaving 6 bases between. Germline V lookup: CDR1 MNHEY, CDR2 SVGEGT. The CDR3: CASSYLSAGELFF. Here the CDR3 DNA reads TGTGCCAGCAGTTACTTGTCCGCCGGGGAGCTGTTTTTT.

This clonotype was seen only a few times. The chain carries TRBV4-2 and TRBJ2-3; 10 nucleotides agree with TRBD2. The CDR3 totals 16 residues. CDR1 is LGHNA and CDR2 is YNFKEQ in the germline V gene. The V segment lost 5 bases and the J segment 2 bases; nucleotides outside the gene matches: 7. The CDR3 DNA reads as TGTGCCAGCAGCTACCGGACTAGCGGAATCACAGATACGCAGTATTTT. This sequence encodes CASSYRTSGITDTQYF.

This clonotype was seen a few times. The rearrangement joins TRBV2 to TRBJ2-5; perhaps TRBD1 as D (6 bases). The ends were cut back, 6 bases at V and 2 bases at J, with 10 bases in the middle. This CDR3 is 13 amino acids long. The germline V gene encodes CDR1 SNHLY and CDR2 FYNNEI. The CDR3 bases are TGTGCCAGCAGAGAGACAGGACAAGAGACCCAGTACTTC. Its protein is CASRETGQETQYF. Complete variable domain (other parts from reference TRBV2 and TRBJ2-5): EPEVTQTPSHQVTQMGQEVILRCVPISNHLYFYWYRQILGQKVEFLVSFYNNEISEKSEIFDDQFSVERPDGSNFTLKIRSTKLEDSAMYFCASRETGQETQYFGPGTRLLVL.

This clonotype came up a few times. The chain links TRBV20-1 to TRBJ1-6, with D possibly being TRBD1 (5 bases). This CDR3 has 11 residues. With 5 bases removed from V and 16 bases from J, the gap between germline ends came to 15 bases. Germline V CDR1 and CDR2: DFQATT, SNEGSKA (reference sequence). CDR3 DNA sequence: TGCAGTGCTGGGGGACTCCCAGGGCTCCACTTT. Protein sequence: CSAGGLPGLHF.

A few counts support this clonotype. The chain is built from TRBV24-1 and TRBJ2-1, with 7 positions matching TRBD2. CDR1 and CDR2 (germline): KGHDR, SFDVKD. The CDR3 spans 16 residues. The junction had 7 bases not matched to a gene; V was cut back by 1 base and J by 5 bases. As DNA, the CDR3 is TGTGCCACCAGTGATTTTGGGAGGGGTGAGGACAATGAGCAGTTCTTC. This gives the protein CATSDFGRGEDNEQFF.

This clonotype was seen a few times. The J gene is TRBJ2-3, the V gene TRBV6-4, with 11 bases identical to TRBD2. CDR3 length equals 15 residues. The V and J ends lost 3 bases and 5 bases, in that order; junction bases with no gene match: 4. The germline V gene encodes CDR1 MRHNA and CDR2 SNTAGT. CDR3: CASSELAGVGDTQYF. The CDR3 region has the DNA TGTGCCAGCAGTGAACTAGCGGGAGTTGGAGATACGCAGTATTTT.

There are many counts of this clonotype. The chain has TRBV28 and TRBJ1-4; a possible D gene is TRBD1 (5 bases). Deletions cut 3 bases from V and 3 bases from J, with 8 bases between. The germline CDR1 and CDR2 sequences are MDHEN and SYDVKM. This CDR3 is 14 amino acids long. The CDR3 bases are TGTGCCAGCAGTTTGGGGGGGGCTAATGAAAAACTGTTTTTT. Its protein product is CASSLGGANEKLFF.

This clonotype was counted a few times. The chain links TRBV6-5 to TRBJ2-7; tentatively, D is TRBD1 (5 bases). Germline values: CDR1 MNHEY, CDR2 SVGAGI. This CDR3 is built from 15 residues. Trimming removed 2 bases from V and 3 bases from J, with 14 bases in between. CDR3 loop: CASSYARASLYEQYF. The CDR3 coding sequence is TGTGCCAGCAGTTACGCCAGGGCATCTCTCTACGAGCAGTACTTC.

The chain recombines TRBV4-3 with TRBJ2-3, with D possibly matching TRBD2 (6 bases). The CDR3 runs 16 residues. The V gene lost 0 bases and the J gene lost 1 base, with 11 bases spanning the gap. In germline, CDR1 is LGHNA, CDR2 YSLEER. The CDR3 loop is CASSQEREWGTDTQYF. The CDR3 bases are TGCGCCAGCAGCCAAGAACGGGAGTGGGGCACAGATACGCAGTATTTT.

CDR3 nucleotides: TGTGCCAGCAGCTTAGTGGCCTCAGCGCAGGCGACGACCACAGATACGCAGTATTTT. This encodes CASSLVASAQATTTDTQYF. The chain couples TRBV7-8 to TRBJ2-3; no clear D. The CDR3 totals 19 residues. V was shortened by 1 base and J by 2 bases, with 22 bases between the two germline ends. From germline, CDR1 is SGHVS and CDR2 FQNEAQ.

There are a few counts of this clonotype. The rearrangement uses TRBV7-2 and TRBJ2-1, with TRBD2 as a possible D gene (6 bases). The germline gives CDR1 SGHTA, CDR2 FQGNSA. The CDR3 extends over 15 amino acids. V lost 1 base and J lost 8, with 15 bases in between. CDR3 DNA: TGTGCCAGCAGCTTAGAGGGACTGGGGGGTGATGAGCAGTTCTTC. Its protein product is CASSLEGLGGDEQFF.

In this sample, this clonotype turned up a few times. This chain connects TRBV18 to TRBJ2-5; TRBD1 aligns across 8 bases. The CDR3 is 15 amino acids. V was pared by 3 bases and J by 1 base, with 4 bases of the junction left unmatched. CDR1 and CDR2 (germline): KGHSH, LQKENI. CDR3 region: CASSPSTGAQETQYF. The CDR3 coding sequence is TGTGCCAGCTCACCGTCGACAGGGGCCCAAGAGACCCAGTACTTC.

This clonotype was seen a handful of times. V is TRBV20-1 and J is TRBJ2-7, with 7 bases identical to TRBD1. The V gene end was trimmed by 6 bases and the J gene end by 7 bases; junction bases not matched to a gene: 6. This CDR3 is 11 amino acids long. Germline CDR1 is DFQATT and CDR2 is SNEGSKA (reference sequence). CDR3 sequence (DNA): TGCAGTGCCAGAAAACAGGGGGAGCAGTACTTC. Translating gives CSARKQGEQYF.

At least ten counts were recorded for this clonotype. The CDR3: CASSQKRTYEQYF. The CDR3 nucleotides read TGTGCCAGCAGTCAGAAAAGAACCTACGAGCAGTACTTC. J is TRBJ2-7 and V is TRBV12-3 or TRBV12-4; D gene uncertain. The CDR3 has 13 amino acids. Trimming took off 5 bases at V and 2 bases at J, with 10 bases between the two ends.

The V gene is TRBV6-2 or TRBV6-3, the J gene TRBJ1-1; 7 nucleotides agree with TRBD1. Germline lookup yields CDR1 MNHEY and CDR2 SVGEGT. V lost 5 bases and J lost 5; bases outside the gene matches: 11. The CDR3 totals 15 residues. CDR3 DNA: TGTGCCAGCAGTAGTCCACAGGGGTGGAGGACTGAAGCTTTCTTT. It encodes CASSSPQGWRTEAFF.

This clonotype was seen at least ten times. CDR3 residues: CSAEGLAGDLSYEQYF. The CDR3 bases are TGCAGTGCTGAGGGACTAGCGGGAGATCTCTCCTACGAGCAGTACTTC. This chain joins TRBV20-1 and TRBJ2-7; 14 nucleotides match TRBD2. V lost 5 bases to trimming and J lost 0 bases; unmatched junction nucleotides: 6. Germline V gene sequence: CDR1 DFQATT, CDR2 SNEGSKA (reference sequence). The CDR3 contains 16 residues.

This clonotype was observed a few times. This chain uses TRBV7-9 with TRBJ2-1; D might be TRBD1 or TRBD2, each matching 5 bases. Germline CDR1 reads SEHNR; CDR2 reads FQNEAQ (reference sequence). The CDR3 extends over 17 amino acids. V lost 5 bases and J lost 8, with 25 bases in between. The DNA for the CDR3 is TGTGCCAGCAGCAAATTGCTCGGGACGGCCGAGGGGTATGAGCAGTTCTTC. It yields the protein CASSKLLGTAEGYEQFF.

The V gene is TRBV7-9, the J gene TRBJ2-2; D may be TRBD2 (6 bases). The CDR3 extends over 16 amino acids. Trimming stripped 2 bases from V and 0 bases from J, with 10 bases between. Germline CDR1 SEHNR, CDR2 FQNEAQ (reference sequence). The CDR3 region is CASSLLAPTNTGELFF. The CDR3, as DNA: TGTGCCAGCAGCTTACTAGCGCCCACGAACACCGGGGAGCTGTTTTTT.

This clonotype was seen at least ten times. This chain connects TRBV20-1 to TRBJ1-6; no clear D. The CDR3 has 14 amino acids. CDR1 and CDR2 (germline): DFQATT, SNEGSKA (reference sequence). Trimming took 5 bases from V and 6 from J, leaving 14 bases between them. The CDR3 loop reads CSAGPIGSNSPLHF. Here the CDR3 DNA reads TGCAGTGCTGGACCGATAGGGAGTAATTCACCCCTCCACTTT.

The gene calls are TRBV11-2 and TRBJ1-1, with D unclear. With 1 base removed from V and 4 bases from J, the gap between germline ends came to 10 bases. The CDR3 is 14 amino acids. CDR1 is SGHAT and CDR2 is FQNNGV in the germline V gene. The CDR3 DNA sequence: TGTGCCAGCAGCTTAGTCGGGAGGTTCACTGAAGCTTTCTTT. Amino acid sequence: CASSLVGRFTEAFF.

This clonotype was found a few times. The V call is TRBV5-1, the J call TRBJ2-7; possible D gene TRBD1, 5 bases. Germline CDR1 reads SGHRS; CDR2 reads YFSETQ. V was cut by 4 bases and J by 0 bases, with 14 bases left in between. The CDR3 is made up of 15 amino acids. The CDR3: CASSRDPRASYEQYF. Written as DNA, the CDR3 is TGCGCCAGCAGCCGTGACCCCAGGGCCTCCTACGAGCAGTACTTC.

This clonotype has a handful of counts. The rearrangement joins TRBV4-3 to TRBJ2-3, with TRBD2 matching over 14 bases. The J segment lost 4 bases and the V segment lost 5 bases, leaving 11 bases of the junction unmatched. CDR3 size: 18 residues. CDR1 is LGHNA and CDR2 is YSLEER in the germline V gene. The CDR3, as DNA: TGCGCCAGCAGCTATGGGACTAGCGGGAGCGGATTGGCAGATACGCAGTATTTT. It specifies CASSYGTSGSGLADTQYF.

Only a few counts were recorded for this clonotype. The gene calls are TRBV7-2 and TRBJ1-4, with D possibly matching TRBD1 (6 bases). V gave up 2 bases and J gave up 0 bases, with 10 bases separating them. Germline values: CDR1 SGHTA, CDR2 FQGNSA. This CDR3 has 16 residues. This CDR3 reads CASSLFGQPTNEKLFF. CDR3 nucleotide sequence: TGTGCCAGCAGCTTATTCGGACAGCCAACTAATGAAAAACTGTTTTTT. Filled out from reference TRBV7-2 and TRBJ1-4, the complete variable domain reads GAGVSQSPSNKVTEKGKDVELRCDPISGHTALYWYRQSLGQGLEFLIYFQGNSAPDKSGLPSDRFSAERTGGSVSTLTIQRTQQEDSAVYLCASSLFGQPTNEKLFFGSGTQLSVL.

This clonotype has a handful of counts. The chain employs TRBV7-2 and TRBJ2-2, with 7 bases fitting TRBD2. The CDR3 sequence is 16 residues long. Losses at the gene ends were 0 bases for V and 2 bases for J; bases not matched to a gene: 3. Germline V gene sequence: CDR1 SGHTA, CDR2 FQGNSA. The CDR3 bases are TGTGCCAGCAGCTTAGCCAGCGGGGTAAACACCGGGGAGCTGTTTTTT. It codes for CASSLASGVNTGELFF.

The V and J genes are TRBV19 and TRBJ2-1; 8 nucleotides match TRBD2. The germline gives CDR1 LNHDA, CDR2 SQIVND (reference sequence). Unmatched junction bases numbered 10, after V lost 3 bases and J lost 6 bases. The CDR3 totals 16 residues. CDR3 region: CASSIEASSGFNEQFF. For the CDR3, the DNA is TGTGCCAGTAGTATTGAGGCGTCTAGCGGGTTCAATGAGCAGTTCTTC.

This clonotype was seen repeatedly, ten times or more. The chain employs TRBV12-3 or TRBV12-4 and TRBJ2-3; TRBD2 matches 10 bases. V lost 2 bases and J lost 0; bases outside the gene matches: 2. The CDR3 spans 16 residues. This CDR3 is CASSLRTSGSTDTQYF. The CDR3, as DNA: TGTGCCAGCAGTTTAAGGACTAGCGGCAGCACAGATACGCAGTATTTT.

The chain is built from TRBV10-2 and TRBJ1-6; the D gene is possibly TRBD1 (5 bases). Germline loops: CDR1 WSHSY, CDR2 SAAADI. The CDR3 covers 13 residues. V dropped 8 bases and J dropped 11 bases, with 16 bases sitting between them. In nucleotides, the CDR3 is TGCGCCAGCGGGGTCCCAGGGAATACACCCCTCCACTTT. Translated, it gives CASGVPGNTPLHF.

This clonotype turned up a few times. CDR3 in amino acids: CASSQEGWNPSYEQYF. Here the CDR3 DNA reads TGTGCCAGCAGCCAAGAGGGCTGGAACCCATCCTACGAGCAGTACTTC. The chain joins TRBV3-1 to TRBJ2-7; D gene unclear. The CDR3 sequence is 16 residues long. V was pared by 0 bases and J by 1 base, with 13 bases between. Germline V CDR1 and CDR2: LGHDT, YNNKEL (reference sequence).

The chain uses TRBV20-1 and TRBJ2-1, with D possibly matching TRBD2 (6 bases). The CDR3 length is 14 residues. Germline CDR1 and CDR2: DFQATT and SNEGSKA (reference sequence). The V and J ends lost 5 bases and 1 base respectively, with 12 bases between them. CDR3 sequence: CSAHGTESYNEQFF. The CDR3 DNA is TGCAGTGCTCACGGGACTGAATCCTACAATGAGCAGTTCTTC.

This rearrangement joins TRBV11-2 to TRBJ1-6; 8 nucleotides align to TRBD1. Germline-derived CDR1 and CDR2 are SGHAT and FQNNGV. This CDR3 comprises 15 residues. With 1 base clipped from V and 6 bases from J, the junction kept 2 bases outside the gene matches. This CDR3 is CASSLATGVNSPLHF. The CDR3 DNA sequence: TGTGCCAGCAGCTTAGCGACAGGGGTTAATTCACCCCTCCACTTT.